A selection of T cell receptor beta chains follows, all from one sample in a study of shared clonotypes between healthy human individuals. The assay was immunoSEQ multiplex PCR, and TCRdb's table has in-frame clones only and misses some. The repertoire holds about 660,000 clones, about 74% seen once, with 1.7% in the top ten. The sequenced sample was memory CD4+ T cells sorted from blood. The receptor set was obtained from a woman aged 25-40 years in good health. The CDR3 runs from the conserved cysteine through the conserved F or W. D genes are given only for firm matches. Rows may omit the clone size; those that give it use once, few, many or a size class.

clone_size	j_call	d_call	v_call	cdr3_aa	cdr3_nt
.	TRBJ2-7	.	TRBV5-1	CASSGTLGLEQYF	TGCGCCAGCAGCGGGACCCTAGGTCTCGAGCAGTACTTC
.	TRBJ2-1	TRBD2	TRBV5-1	CASSPTSADEQFF	TGCGCCAGCAGCCCGACTAGCGCGGATGAGCAGTTCTTC
.	TRBJ2-1	TRBD2	TRBV19	CASSGTSHPPNEQFF	TGTGCCAGTAGTGGGACTAGCCACCCCCCCAATGAGCAGTTCTTC
.	TRBJ1-1	TRBD1	TRBV27	CASTRTGGDTEAFF	TGTGCCAGCACCCGGACAGGGGGGGACACTGAAGCTTTCTTT
.	TRBJ1-2	.	TRBV4-1	CASSQAPQGSGGYTF	TGCGCCAGCAGCCAAGCCCCACAGGGAAGTGGGGGCTACACCTTC
.	TRBJ2-7	.	TRBV5-6	CASSLISAKYEQYF	TGTGCCAGCAGCTTGATCAGCGCGAAGTACGAGCAGTACTTC
few	TRBJ2-1	.	TRBV30	CARGHYNEQFF	TGTGCCAGGGGACATTACAATGAGCAGTTCTTC
.	TRBJ1-3	.	TRBV7-3	CASSLTHGNTIYF	TGTGCCAGCAGCTTAACCCACGGAAACACCATATATTTT
.	TRBJ2-7	.	TRBV7-2	CASSLTGDSSSYEQYF	TGTGCCAGCAGCTTAACGGGGGACTCTAGCTCCTACGAGCAGTACTTC
.	TRBJ2-3	.	TRBV2	CASSEAGFPTDTQYF	TGTGCCAGCAGTGAAGCAGGGTTTCCCACAGATACGCAGTATTTT
once	TRBJ2-1	TRBD2	TRBV4-1	CASSRGTSGYNEQFF	TGCGCCAGCAGCCGTGGGACTAGCGGGTACAATGAGCAGTTCTTC
.	TRBJ2-7	.	TRBV19	CASSPRPENEQYF	TGTGCCAGTAGTCCACGCCCCGAAAACGAGCAGTACTTC
.	TRBJ2-1	.	TRBV29-1	CSVDPLGSYNEQFF	TGCAGCGTTGACCCCCTTGGCTCCTACAATGAGCAGTTCTTC
.	TRBJ1-5	.	TRBV6-6	CASSPQENQPQHF	TGTGCCAGCAGTCCCCAAGAAAATCAGCCCCAGCATTTT